This TCR beta chain derives from a study of vaccination effects on CD4 cells after COVID-19. At the level of the study: Sampling occurred a median 72 days post second dose, range 14 to 241.

After less than twelve days in culture, the CD4+ T cells were isolated. Two doses of either BNT162b2 or mRNA-1273 were given to each participant. IL-2 medium was substituted for half the medium on days 3 and 7. Regarding this clone: The target antigen is unknown.

V was trimmed by 7 bases and J by 4 bases, leaving 13 bases between them. The CDR3 loop spans 13 amino acids. The V gene's germline CDR1 is SQVTM and CDR2 ANQGSEA. Produced via immunoSEQ multiplex PCR; TCRdb's table is partial and in-frame only. This sample has about 66,000 clones, with under 80% found just once. The chain employs TRBV29-1 and TRBJ1-4; no firm D call. The sample here was CD4+ T cells from PBMCs cultured without peptide, taken after COVID-19 vaccination. The TCR sequence derives from a human donor who received a COVID-19 vaccine. CDR3 amino acids: CSAIDNNNEKLFF. DNA for the CDR3: TGCAGCGCAATTGACAATAATAATGAAAAACTGTTTTTT. Complete variable domain (other parts from reference TRBV29-1 and TRBJ1-4): SAVISQKPSRDICQRGTSLTIQCQVDSQVTMMFWYRQQPGQSLTLIATANQGSEATYESGFVIDKFPISRPNLTFSTLTVSNMSPEDSSIYLCSAIDNNNEKLFFGSGTQLSVL.